The present TCR beta chain was sequenced within a study of blood T cell repertoires in COVID-19. Study-level information: Samples taken during acute and convalescent COVID-19 were collected in the United States, Italy and Spain.

Measured with immunoSEQ multiplex PCR; TCRdb has only the in-frame clones, and not every one. The sample contains over 250,000 clones, roughly 89% of which appear only once. J gave up 5 bases and V 0 bases, and 3 bases lay outside the gene matches. The germline V gene has CDR1 ENHRY and CDR2 SYGVKD. CDR3 length: 15 amino acids. The chain is built from TRBV10-3 and TRBJ2-3, with TRBD2 matching over 9 bases. Sequencing used PBMCs or T cells enriched from blood (not recorded which). This TCR derives from a middle-aged man who had recovered from COVID-19. CDR3 in DNA: TGTGCCATCAGTGAGTCCCAGCGGGAGGTAGATACGCAGTATTTT. This gives the protein CAISESQREVDTQYF.